This T cell receptor (beta chain) was found in a study of T-cell memory formation after mild COVID-19. General observations from the study: Contracting CD4+ clones sat mainly in CM and EM; CD8+ in EMRA. Clones shrinking from day 15 to 85 showed even CD4/CD8 mixes; later expanders tilted CD4+.

This CDR3 contains 15 residues. J gave up 6 bases and V 2 bases, and 4 bases lay outside the gene matches. Looked up from germline, CDR1 is SGHRS and CDR2 is YFSETQ. In the case of this clonotype: Its antigen is unknown.

TCRdb ran MiXCR on the 5' RACE reads and lists one entry per CDR3 protein. The sample has about 150,000 distinct CDR3 sequences, approximately 21% seen once. The source material was PBMCs or a T cell subset sorted from them (not recorded which). This chain uses TRBV5-1 with TRBJ2-3; 12 positions match TRBD1. This receptor was taken from an adult woman who had mild COVID-19 (a few samples of this study predate the infection). Cell type and time point are not known. The CDR3 loop is CASSFGTGGWDTQYF. CDR3 coding DNA: TGCGCCAGCAGCTTCGGGACAGGGGGCTGGGATACGCAGTATTTT.